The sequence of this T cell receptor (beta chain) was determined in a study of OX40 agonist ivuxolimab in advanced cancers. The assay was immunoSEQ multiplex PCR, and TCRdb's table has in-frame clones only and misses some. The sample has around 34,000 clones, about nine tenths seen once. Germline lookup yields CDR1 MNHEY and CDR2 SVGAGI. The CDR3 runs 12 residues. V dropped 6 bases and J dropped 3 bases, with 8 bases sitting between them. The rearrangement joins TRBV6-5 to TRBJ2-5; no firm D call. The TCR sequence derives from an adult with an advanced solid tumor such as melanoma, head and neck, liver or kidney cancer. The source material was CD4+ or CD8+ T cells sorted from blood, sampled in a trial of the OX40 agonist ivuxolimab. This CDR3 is CASSSSEETQYF. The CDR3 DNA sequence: TGTGCCAGCAGCAGTTCTGAAGAGACCCAGTACTTC.